This T cell receptor (beta chain) was sequenced for a study of blood T cell repertoires in COVID-19. Study context: The samples span acute and convalescent COVID-19 from the United States, Italy and Spain.

Study processing details: The authors estimated nucleated cell counts from reference gene primer amplification. Generated by immunoSEQ multiplex PCR, the TCRdb table keeps only in-frame clones and is missing some. For V, J and clone size, that table is used; D and trimming come from the DNA. Of roughly 410,000 clones listed, around 89% are singletons. Sequenced material: peripheral blood. This TCR was sampled from a woman between 35 and 50 years old with COVID-19, enrolled during active disease.

CDR3: CASSLEATAGNTIYF. DNA of the CDR3: TGTGCCAGCAGCTTAGAAGCGACAGCTGGAAACACCATATATTTT. The chain links TRBV11-1 to TRBJ1-3; maybe TRBD1 (5 bases). Trimming removed 1 base at V and 2 bases at J, with 9 bases between. The CDR3 totals 15 residues. Germline V gene lookup returns CDR1 SGHAT and CDR2 FQDESV (reference sequence). The full variable domain, completed using reference TRBV11-1 and TRBJ1-3, is EAEVAQSPRYKITEKSQAVAFWCDPISGHATLYWYRQILGQGPELLVQFQDESVVDDSQLPKDRFSAERLKGVDSTLKIQPAELGDSAMYLCASSLEATAGNTIYFGEGSWLTVV.